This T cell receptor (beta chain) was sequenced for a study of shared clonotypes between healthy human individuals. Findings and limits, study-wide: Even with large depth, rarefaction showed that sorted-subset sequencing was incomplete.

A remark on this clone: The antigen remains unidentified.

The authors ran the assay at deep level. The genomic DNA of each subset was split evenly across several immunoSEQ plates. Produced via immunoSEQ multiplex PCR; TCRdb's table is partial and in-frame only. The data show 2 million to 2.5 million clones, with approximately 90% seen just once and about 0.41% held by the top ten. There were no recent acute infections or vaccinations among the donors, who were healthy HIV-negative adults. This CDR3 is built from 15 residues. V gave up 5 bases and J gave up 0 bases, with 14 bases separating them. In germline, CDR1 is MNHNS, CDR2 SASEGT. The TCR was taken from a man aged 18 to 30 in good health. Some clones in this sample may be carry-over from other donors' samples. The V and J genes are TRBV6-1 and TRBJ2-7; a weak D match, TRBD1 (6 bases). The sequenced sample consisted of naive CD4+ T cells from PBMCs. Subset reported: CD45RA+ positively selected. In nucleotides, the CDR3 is TGTGCCAGCAGTATCACCGGGACAAACTCCTACGAGCAGTACTTC. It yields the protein CASSITGTNSYEQYF.